This T cell receptor (beta chain) is drawn from a study of OX40 agonist ivuxolimab in advanced cancers. Turning to the study itself: Each patient was given ivuxolimab into a vein every 2 weeks, at 0.01 to 10 mg/kg. Treatment received earlier with anti-PD-1, anti-PD-L1 or anti-CTLA-4 agents was allowed, and 40% had some. General study points: In the expanded peripheral T cells, antigen specificity was never determined.

As to this clone: The antigen is unknown.

Germline assignment: CDR1 SGHRS and CDR2 YFSETQ. The CDR3 is made up of 12 amino acids. Trimming stripped 3 bases from V and 8 bases from J, with 9 bases between. The method was immunoSEQ multiplex PCR; TCRdb's version includes in-frame clones alone and lacks a portion of them. Here the sample spans roughly 67,000 clones, 88% being singletons. The material sequenced was CD4+ or CD8+ T cells sorted from blood, taken in a trial of the OX40 agonist ivuxolimab. This rearrangement joins TRBV5-1 to TRBJ2-1; D may be TRBD1 (5 bases). The receptor's source is an adult with an advanced solid tumor such as melanoma, head and neck, liver or kidney cancer. In DNA, the CDR3 is TGCGCCAGCAGCTATCAAGGGGATGAGCAGTTCTTC. This translates into CASSYQGDEQFF.